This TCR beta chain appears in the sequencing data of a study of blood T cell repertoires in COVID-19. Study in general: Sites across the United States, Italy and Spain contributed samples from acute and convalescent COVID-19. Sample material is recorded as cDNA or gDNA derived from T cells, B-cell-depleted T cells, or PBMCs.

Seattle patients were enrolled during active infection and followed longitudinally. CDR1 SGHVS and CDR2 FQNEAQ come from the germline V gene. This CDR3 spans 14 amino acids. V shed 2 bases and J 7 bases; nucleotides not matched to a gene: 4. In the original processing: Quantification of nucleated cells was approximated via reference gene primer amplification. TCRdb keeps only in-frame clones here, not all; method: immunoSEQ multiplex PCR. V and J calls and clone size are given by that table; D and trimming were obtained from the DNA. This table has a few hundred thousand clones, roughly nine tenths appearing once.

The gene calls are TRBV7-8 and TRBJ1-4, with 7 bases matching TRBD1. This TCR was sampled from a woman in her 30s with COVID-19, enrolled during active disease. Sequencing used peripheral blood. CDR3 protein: CASSLRTGGEKLFF. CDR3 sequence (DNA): TGTGCCAGCAGCTTACGGACAGGTGGTGAAAAACTGTTTTTT.